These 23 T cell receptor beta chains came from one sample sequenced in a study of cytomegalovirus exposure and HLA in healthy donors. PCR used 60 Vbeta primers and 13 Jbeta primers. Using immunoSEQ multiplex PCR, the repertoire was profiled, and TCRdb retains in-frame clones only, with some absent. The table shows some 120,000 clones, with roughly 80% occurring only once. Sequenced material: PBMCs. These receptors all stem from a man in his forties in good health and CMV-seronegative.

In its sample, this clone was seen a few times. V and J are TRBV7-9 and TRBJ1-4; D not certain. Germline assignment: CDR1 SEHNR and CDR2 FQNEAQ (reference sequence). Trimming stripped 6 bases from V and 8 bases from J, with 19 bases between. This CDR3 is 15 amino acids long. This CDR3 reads CASSSSSGLMEKLFF. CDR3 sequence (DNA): TGTGCCAGCAGTTCATCGTCCGGGTTGATGGAAAAACTGTTTTTT. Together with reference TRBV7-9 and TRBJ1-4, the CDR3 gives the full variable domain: DTGVSQNPRHKITKRGQNVTFRCDPISEHNRLYWYRQTLGQGPEFLTYFQNEAQLEKSRLLSDRFSAERPKGSFSTLEIQRTEQGDSAMYLCASSSSSGLMEKLFFGSGTQLSVL.

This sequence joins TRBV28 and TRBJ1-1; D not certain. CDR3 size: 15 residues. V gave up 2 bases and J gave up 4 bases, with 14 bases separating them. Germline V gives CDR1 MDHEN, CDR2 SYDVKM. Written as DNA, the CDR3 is TGTGCCAGCAGTTTAAGGAGCCTGGTAGGCACTGAAGCTTTCTTT. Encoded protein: CASSLRSLVGTEAFF.

CDR3 in amino acids: CASSERGQVREPQHF. CDR3 coding DNA: TGTGCCAGCAGTGAAAGGGGCCAGGTTAGGGAACCCCAGCATTTT. The genes are TRBV6-1 and TRBJ1-5, with TRBD1 as a possible D gene (5 bases). Per the germline V gene, CDR1 is MNHNS and CDR2 is SASEGT. The CDR3 has 15 amino acids. Trimming pared 2 bases from V and 10 bases from J, leaving 18 bases between.

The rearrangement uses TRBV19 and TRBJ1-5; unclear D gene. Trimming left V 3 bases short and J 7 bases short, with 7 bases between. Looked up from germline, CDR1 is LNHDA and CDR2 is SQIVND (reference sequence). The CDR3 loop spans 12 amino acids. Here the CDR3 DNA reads TGTGCCAGTAGTATTATGGGCCAGCCCCAGCATTTT. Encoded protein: CASSIMGQPQHF.

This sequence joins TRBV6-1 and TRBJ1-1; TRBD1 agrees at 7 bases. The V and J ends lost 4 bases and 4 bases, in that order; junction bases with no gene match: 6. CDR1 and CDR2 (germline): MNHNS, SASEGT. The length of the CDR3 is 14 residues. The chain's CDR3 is CASSVTGTATEAFF. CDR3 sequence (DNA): TGTGCCAGCAGTGTGACAGGGACAGCCACTGAAGCTTTCTTT.

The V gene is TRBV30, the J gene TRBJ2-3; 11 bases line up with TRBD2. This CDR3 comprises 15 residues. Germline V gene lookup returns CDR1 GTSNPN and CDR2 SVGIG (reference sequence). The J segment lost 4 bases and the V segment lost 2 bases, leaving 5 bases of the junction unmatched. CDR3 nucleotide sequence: TGTGCCTGGAGTACCGGGACTAGCGGACCAGATACGCAGTATTTT. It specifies CAWSTGTSGPDTQYF.

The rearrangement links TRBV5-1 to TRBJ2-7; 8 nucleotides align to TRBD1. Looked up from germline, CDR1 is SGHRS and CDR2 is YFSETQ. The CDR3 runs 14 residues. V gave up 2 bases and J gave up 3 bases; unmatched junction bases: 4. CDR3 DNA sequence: TGCGCCAGCAGCTTTTCAGGGGGCGGCTACGAGCAGTACTTC. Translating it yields CASSFSGGGYEQYF.

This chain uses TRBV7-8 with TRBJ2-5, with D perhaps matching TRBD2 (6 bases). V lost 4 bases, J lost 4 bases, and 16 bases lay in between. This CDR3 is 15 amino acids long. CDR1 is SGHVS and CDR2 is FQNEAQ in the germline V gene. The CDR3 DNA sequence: TGTGCCAGCAGCTCTGGAGGGGCCACCGGAGAGACCCAGTACTTC. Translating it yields CASSSGGATGETQYF.

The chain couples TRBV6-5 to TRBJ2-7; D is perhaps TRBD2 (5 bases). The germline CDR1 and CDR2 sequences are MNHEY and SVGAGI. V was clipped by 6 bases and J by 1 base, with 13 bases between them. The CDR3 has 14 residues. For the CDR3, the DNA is TGTGCCAGCAGCCCCCACAGACTATCCTACGAGCAGTACTTC. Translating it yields CASSPHRLSYEQYF.

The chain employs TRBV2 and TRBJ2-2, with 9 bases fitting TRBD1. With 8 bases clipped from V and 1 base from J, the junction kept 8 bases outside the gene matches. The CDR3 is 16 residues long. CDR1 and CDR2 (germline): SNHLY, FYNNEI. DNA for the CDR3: TGTGCCAGCTGGCTAGGGACAGGGAAGAACACCGGGGAGCTGTTTTTT. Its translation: CASWLGTGKNTGELFF.

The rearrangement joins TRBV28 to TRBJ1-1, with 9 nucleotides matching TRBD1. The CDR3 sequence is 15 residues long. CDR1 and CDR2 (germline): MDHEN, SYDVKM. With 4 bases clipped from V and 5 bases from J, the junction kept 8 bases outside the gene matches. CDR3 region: CASSSPGQGGTEAFF. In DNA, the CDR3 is TGTGCCAGCAGTTCCCCGGGACAGGGAGGAACTGAAGCTTTCTTT.

The CDR3 DNA reads as TGTGCCAGCAGCTCCGGGACAGGGGACGAAAAACTGTTTTTT. It encodes CASSSGTGDEKLFF. This chain connects TRBV7-2 to TRBJ1-4; 10 positions match TRBD1. Germline values: CDR1 SGHTA, CDR2 FQGNSA. The ends lost 4 bases at V and 8 bases at J; junction bases unmatched: 4. The length of the CDR3 is 14 residues.

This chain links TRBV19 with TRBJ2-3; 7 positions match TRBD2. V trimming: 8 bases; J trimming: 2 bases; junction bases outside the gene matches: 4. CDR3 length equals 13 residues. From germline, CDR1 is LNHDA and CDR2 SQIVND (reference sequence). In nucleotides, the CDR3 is TGTGCCAGTCGGGGGGTCTCCACAGATACGCAGTATTTT. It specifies CASRGVSTDTQYF.

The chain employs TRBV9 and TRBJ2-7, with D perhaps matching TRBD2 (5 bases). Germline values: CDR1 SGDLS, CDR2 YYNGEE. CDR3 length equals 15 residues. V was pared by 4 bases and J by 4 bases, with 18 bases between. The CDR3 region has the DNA TGTGCCAGCAGCCCCCAAGCGGAGCAGAAATACGAGCAGTACTTC. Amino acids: CASSPQAEQKYEQYF.

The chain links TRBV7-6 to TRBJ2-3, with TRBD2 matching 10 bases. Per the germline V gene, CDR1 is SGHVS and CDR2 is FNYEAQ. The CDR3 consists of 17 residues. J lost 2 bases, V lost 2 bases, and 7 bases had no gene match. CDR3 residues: CASSLWPSGSDTDTQYF. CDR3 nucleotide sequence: TGTGCCAGCAGCTTATGGCCTAGCGGGAGTGACACAGATACGCAGTATTTT. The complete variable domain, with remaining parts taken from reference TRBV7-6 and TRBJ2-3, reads GAGVSQSPRYKVTKRGQDVALRCDPISGHVSLYWYRQALGQGPEFLTYFNYEAQQDKSGLPNDRFSAERPEGSISTLTIQRTEQRDSAMYRCASSLWPSGSDTDTQYFGPGTRLTVL.

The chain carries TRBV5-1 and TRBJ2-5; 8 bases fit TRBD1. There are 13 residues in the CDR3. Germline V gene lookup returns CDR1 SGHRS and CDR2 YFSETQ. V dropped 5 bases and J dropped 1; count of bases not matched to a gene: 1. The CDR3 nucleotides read TGCGCCAGCAGAGGACAGGGCCAAGAGACCCAGTACTTC. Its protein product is CASRGQGQETQYF.

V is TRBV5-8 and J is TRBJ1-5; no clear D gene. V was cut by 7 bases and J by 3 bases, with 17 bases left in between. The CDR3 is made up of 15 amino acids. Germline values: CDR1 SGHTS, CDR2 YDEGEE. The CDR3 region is CASRQNLISNQPQHF. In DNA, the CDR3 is TGTGCCAGCCGACAAAACCTAATCTCCAATCAGCCCCAGCATTTT.

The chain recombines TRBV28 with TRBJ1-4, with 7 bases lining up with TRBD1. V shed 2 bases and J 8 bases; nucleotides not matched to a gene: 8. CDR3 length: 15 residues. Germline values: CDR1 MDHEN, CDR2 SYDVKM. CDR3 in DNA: TGTGCCAGCAGTTTAAGTCAGGGGGGAGAGGAAAAACTGTTTTTT. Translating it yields CASSLSQGGEEKLFF.

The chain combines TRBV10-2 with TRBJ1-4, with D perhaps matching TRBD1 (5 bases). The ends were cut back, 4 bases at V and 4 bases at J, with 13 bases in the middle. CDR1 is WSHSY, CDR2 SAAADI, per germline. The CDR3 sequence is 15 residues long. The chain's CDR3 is CASSGNDRFNEKLFF. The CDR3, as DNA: TGCGCCAGCAGTGGGAATGACAGATTTAATGAAAAACTGTTTTTT.

CDR3 region: CASRPTLAGGPEQYF. CDR3 nucleotide sequence: TGCGCCAGCAGGCCTACACTAGCGGGAGGGCCCGAGCAGTACTTC. This chain connects TRBV5-1 to TRBJ2-7; TRBD2 agrees at 13 bases. In germline, CDR1 is SGHRS, CDR2 YFSETQ. The trim removed 5 bases at V and 6 bases at J, leaving 8 bases unmatched. There are 15 residues in the CDR3.

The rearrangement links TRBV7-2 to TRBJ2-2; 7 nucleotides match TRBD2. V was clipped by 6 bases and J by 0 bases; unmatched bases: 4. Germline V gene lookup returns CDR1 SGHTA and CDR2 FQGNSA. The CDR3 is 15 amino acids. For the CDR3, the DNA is TGTGCCAGCAGAGCGGGGCCCTCGAACACCGGGGAGCTGTTTTTT. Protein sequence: CASRAGPSNTGELFF. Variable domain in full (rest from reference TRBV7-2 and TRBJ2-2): GAGVSQSPSNKVTEKGKDVELRCDPISGHTALYWYRQSLGQGLEFLIYFQGNSAPDKSGLPSDRFSAERTGGSVSTLTIQRTQQEDSAVYLCASRAGPSNTGELFFGEGSRLTVL.

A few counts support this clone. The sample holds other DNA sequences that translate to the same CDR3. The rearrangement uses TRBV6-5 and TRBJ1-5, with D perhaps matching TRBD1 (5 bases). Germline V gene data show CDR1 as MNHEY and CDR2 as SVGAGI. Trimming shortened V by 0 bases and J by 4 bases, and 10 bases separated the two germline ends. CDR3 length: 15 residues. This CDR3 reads CASSYSWQGNQPQHF. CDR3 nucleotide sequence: TGTGCCAGCAGTTACTCGTGGCAGGGAAATCAGCCCCAGCATTTT.

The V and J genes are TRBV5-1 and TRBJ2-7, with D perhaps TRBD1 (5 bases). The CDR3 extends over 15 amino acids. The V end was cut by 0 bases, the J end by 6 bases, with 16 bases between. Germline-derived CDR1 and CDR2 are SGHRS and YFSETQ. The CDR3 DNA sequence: TGCGCCAGCAGCTTGGATCCGACAGTGCCCCGCGAGCAGTACTTC. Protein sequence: CASSLDPTVPREQYF.